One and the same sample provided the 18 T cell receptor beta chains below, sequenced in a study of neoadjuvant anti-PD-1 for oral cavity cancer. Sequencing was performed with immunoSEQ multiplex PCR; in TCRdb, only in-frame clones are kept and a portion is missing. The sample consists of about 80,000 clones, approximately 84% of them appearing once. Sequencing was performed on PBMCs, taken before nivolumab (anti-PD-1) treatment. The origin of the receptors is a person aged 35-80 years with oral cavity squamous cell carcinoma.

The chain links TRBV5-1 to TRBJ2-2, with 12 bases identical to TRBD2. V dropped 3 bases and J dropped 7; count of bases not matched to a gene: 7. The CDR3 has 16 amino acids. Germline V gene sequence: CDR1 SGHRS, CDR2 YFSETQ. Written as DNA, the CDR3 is TGCGCCAGCAGCTCCAGACTAGCGGGAGATGGCGGGGAGCTGTTTTTT. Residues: CASSSRLAGDGGELFF.

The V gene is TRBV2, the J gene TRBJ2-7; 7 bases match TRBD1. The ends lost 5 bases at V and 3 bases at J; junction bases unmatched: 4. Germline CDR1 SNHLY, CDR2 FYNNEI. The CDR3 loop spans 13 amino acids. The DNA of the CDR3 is TGTGCCAGCAGTAGGGGACAGTTCTACGAGCAGTACTTC. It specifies CASSRGQFYEQYF.

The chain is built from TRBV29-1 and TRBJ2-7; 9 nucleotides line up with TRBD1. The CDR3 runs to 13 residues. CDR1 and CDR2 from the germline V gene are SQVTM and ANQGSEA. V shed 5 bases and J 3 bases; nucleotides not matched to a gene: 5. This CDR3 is CSVPGTGFYEQYF. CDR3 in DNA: TGCAGCGTTCCCGGGACAGGGTTCTACGAGCAGTACTTC.

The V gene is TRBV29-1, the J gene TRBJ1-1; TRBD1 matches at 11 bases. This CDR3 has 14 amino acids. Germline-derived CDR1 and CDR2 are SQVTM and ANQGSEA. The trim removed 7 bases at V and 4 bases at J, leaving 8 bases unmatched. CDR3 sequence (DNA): TGCAGCGGATGGACAGGGGGCGGCCCCACTGAAGCTTTCTTT. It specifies CSGWTGGGPTEAFF.

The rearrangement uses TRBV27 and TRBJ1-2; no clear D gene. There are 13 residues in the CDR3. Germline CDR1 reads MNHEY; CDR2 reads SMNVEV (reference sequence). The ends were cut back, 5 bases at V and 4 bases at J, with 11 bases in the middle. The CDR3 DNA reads TGTGCCAGCAGTCCCCGCGCTTCCTATGGCTACACCTTC. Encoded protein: CASSPRASYGYTF.

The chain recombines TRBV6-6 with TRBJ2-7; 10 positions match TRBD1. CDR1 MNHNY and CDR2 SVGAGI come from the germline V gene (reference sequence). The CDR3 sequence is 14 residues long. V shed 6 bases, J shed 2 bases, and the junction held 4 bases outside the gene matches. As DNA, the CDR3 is TGTGCCAGCAGGCCCGGGACAGGGGCCTACGAGCAGTACTTC. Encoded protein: CASRPGTGAYEQYF.

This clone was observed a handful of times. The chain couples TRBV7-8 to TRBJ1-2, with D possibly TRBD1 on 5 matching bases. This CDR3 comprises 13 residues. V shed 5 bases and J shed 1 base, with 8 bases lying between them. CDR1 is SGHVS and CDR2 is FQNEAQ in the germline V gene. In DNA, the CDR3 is TGTGCCAGCAGCCCAGACAGTAACTATGGCTACACCTTC. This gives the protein CASSPDSNYGYTF.

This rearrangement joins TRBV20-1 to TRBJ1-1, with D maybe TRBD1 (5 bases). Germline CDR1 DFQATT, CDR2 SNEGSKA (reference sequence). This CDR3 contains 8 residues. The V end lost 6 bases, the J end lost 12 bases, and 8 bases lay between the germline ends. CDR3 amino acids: CSAGGTFF. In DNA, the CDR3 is TGCAGTGCGGGGGGAACTTTCTTT.

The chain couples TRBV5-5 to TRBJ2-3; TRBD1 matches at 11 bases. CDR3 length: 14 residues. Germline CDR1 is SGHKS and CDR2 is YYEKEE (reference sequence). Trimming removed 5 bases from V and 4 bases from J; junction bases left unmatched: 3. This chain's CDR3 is CASSRDRGADTQYF. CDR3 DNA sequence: TGTGCCAGCAGTCGGGACAGGGGGGCAGATACGCAGTATTTT.

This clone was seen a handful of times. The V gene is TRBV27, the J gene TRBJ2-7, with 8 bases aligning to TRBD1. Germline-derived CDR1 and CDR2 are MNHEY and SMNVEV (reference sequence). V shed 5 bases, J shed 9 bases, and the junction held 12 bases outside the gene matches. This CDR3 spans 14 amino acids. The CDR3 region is CASSLALGGQGQYF. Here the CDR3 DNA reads TGTGCCAGCAGTCTGGCACTTGGTGGACAGGGGCAGTACTTC.

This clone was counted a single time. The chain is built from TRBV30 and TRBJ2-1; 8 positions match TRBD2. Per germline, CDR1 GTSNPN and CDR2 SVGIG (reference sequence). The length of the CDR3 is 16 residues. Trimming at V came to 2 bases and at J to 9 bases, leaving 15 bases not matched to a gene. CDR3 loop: CAWSRLGELAGGEQFF. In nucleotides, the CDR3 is TGTGCCTGGAGTAGATTGGGGGAGTTGGCGGGAGGTGAGCAGTTCTTC.

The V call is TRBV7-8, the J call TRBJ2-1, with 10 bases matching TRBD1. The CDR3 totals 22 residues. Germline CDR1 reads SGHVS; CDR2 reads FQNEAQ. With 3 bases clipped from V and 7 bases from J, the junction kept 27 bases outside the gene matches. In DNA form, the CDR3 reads TGTGCCAGCAGCTTTCCCACTCATCCGGGACAGGGGCACTCGGCGGGCCCTAATGAGCAGTTCTTC. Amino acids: CASSFPTHPGQGHSAGPNEQFF.

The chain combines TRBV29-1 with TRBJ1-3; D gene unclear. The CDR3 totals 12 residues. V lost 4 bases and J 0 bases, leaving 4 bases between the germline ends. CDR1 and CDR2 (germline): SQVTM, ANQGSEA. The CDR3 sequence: CSVVPSGNTIYF. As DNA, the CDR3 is TGCAGCGTTGTCCCCTCTGGAAACACCATATATTTT.

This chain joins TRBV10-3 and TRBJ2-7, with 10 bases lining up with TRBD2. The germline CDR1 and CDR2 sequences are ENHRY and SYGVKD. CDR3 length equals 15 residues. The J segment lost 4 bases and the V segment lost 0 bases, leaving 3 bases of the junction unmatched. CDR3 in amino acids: CAISESTSGEYEQYF. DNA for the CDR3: TGTGCCATCAGTGAGTCTACTAGCGGGGAGTACGAGCAGTACTTC.

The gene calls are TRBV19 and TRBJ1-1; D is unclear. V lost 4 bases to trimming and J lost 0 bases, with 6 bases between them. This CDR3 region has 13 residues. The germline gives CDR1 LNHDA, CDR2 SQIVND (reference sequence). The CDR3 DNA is TGTGCCAGTAGTACCCAGTTGAACACTGAAGCTTTCTTT. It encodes CASSTQLNTEAFF.

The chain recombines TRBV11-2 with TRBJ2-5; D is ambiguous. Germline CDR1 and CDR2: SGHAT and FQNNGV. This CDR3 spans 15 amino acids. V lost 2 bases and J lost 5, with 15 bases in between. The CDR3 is CASSLWERRWETQYF. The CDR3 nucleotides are TGTGCCAGCAGCTTATGGGAACGGCGCTGGGAGACCCAGTACTTC.

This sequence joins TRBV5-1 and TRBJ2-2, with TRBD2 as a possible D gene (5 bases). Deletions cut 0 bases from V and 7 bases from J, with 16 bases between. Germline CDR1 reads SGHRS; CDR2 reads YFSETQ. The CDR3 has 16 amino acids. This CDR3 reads CASSLAGGRSIGELFF. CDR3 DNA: TGCGCCAGCAGCTTGGCCGGTGGGAGATCGATCGGGGAGCTGTTTTTT.

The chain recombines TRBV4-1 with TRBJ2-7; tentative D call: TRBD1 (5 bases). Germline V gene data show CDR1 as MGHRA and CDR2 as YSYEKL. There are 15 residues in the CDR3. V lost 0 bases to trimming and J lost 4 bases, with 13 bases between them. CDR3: CASSQDLQVFYEQYF. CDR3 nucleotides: TGCGCCAGCAGCCAAGATTTACAGGTCTTTTACGAGCAGTACTTC.